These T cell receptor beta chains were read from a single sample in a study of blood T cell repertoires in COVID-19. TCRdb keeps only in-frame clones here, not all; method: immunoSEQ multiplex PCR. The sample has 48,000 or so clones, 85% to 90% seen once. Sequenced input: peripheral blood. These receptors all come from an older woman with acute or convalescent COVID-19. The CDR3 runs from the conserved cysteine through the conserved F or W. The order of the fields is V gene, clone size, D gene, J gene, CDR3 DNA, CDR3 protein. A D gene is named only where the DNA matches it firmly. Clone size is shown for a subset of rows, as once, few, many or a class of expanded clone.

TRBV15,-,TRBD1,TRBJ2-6,TGTGCCACTAACCGGGACAGGGCTTCCTCTGGGGCCAACGTCCTGACTTTC,CATNRDRASSGANVLTF
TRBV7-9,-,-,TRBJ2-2,TGTGCCAGCAGCTTAGGGCTAGCTGCCGGGGAGCTGTTTTTT,CASSLGLAAGELFF
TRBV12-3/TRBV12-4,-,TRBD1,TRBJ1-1,TGTGCCAGCAGCCACAGGGGATGGGGGGCTTTCTTT,CASSHRGWGAFF
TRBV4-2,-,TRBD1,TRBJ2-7,TGTGCCAGCAGCCCCGAGGACAGGCCATTGGGCGAGCAGTACTTC,CASSPEDRPLGEQYF
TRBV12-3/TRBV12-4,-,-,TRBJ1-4,TGTGCCAGCAGTTTAGGGGGGCTAGGGAAACTGTTTTTT,CASSLGGLGKLFF
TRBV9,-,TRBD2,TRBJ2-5,TGTGCCAGCAGCGTGGGCAGCGGGAGGGCCGGGGAGACCCAGTACTTC,CASSVGSGRAGETQYF
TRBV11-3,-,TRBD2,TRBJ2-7,TGTGCCAGCAGCCCGACGTCAGCGGGGCACTACGAGCAGTACTTC,CASSPTSAGHYEQYF
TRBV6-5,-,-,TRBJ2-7,TGTGCCAGCAGTTCGCGCGGACAGCTCTCCTACGAGCAGTACTTC,CASSSRGQLSYEQYF
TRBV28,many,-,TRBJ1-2,TGTGCCAGCAGTTTATCCGGACAGTACTATGGCTACACCTTC,CASSLSGQYYGYTF
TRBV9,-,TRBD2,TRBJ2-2,TGTGCCAGCACTCGATCTAGCGGGGGGGCCTACACCGGGGAGCTGTTTTTT,CASTRSSGGAYTGELFF
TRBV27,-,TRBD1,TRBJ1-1,TGTGCCAGCAGTCCTGATCATAACAGGGGATCACTGGAAGCTTTCTTT,CASSPDHNRGSLEAFF
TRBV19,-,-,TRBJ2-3,TGTGCCAGTAGTCCCGACCTAGGGGGGGGGACAGATACGCAGTATTTT,CASSPDLGGGTDTQYF
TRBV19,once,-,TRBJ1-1,TGTGCCAGTAGTATGACAGAGAACACTGAAGCTTTCTTT,CASSMTENTEAFF
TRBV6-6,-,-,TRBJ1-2,TGTGCCAGCGGGTCAGGGGCGTATGGCTACACCTTC,CASGSGAYGYTF
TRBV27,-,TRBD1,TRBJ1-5,TGTGCCAGCAGTGGCAGACAGGGGGTGACTCAGCCCCAGCATTTT,CASSGRQGVTQPQHF
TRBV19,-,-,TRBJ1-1,TGTGCCAGTAGTCCTAGAGGACAGAGGAACACTGAAGCTTTCTTT,CASSPRGQRNTEAFF
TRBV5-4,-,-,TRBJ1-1,TGTGCCAGCAGCTTGGTGGGGAGTAACACTGAAGCTTTCTTT,CASSLVGSNTEAFF
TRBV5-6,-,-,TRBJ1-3,TGTGCCAGCCAGAGAGGGGGCTCTGGAAACACCATATATTTT,CASQRGGSGNTIYF
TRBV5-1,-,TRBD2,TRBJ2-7,TGCGCCAGCAGGTCCGGGACTACCGCCTACGAGCAGTACTTC,CASRSGTTAYEQYF
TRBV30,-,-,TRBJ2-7,TGTGCCTGGAGTGTCTGGCCTAGCTCCTACGAGCAGTACTTC,CAWSVWPSSYEQYF
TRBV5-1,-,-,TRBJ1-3,TGCGCCAGCAGCTTGGGACACCGAAGCTCTGGAAACACCATATATTTT,CASSLGHRSSGNTIYF
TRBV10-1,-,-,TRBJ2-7,TGCGCCACCAAAGTTCCATTACCACGGTTTTTAATGCACGAGCAGTACTTC,CATKVPLPRFLMHEQYF
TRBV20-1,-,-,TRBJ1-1,TGCAGTGCTAGTCCTCCCCCGGGGAGGGTAGGGACTGAAGCTTTCTTT,CSASPPPGRVGTEAFF
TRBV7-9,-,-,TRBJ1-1,TGTGCCAGCAGTGTTACAGGGAGGGAGAACACTGAAGCTTTCTTT,CASSVTGRENTEAFF
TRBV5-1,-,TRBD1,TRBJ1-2,TGCGCCAGCAGCATGACAGGGATGAGTGGCTACACCTTC,CASSMTGMSGYTF
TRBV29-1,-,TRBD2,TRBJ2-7,TGCAGCGTTGGAGCTCGCGGGAGTCGATACGAGCAGTACTTC,CSVGARGSRYEQYF
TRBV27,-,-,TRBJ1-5,TGTGCCAGCACCTTCCCGATAGGGGCCGTACCCCCAAATCGGCCCCAGCATTTT,CASTFPIGAVPPNRPQHF
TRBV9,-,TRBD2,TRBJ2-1,TGTGCCAGCAGCGTAGGGACTAGCCGAAACAATGAGCAGTTCTTC,CASSVGTSRNNEQFF
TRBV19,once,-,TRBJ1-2,TGTGCCAGCACAGAGGCAGGGTATGGCTACACCTTC,CASTEAGYGYTF
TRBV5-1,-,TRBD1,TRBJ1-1,TGCGCCAGCAGCCGGACAGGTTATGGGACTGAAGCTTTCTTT,CASSRTGYGTEAFF
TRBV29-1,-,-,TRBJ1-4,TGCAGCGTTGAAGGACAGGCGGGTAATGAAAAACTGTTTTTT,CSVEGQAGNEKLFF